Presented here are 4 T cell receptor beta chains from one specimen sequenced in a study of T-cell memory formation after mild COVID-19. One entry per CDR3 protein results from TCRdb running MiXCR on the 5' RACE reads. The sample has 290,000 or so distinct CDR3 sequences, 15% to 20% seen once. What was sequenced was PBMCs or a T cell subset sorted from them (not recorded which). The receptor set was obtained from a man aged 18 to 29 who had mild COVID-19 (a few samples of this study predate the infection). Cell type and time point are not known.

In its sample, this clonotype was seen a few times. CDR3 sequence reads: CASSSQEVDTGELFF. As DNA, the CDR3 is TGTGCCAGCTCATCGCAGGAGGTCGACACCGGGGAGCTGTTTTTT. The V call is TRBV18, the J call TRBJ2-2, with D tentatively TRBD2 (5 bases). Germline lookup yields CDR1 KGHSH and CDR2 LQKENI. The CDR3 covers 15 residues. The germline V and J ends were trimmed by 5 bases and 3 bases, with 13 bases remaining between them.

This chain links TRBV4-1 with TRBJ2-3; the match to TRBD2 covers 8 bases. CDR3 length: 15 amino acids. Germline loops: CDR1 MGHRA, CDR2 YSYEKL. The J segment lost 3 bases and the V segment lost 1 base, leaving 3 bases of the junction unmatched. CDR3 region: CASSQGSGTTDTQYF. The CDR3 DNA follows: TGCGCCAGCAGCCAAGGTAGCGGGACGACAGATACGCAGTATTTT.

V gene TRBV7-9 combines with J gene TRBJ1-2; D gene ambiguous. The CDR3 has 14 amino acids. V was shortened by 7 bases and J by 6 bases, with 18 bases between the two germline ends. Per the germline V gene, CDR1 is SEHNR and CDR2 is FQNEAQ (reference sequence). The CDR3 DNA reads TGTGCCAGCACCGTCCCGACCAGGACCCATGGCTACACCTTC. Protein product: CASTVPTRTHGYTF.

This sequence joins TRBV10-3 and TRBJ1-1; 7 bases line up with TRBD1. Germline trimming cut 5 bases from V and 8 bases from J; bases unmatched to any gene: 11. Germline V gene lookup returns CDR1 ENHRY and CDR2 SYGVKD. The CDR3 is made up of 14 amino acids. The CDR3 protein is CAISPLDRLGEAFF. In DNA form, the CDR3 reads TGTGCCATCAGTCCTCTGGACAGGCTGGGGGAAGCTTTCTTT.